This T cell receptor (beta chain) was profiled in a study of graft-versus-host responses after intestinal transplantation. CDR1 and CDR2 from the germline V gene are SSHAT and FNYEAQ (reference sequence). The CDR3 spans 15 residues. General study findings and limits: In recipient marrow, GvH clones were found, and some appeared first in ileum or blood. Graft-donor T cell macrochimerism coincided with high graft-versus-host to host-versus-graft clonal ratios in allografts. Association was observed between peak circulating GvH clone levels and early post-transplant HvG declines.

The data were produced by immunoSEQ multiplex PCR, yet TCRdb's version contains in-frame clones alone and is incomplete. The table lists 35,000 to 55,000 clones, roughly 93% of them singletons, with about 5.9% in the top ten. Comment on this clone: Its antigen is not known. At one of its ends the junction is not consistent with the germline gene, which may arise from a read error.

This receptor was obtained from a human patient who received an intestinal transplant, so some T cells may come from the graft donor. Sequenced material: PBMCs, taken around 27 months after a first intestinal transplant, on the day of a second. The chain couples TRBV7-7 to TRBJ2-7; possible D gene TRBD2, 5 bases. CDR3 coding DNA: TGTGCTAGCAGCCACGGTCGGGCGGGCCCCAACGAGCAGTACTTC. Its translation: CASSHGRAGPNEQYF. Full variable domain (missing parts from reference TRBV7-7 and TRBJ2-7): GAGVSQSPRYKVTKRGQDVTLRCDPISSHATLYWYQQALGQGPEFLTYFNYEAQPDKSGLPSDRFSAERPEGSISTLTIQRTEQRDSAMYRCASSHGRAGPNEQYFGPGTRLTVT.